This is a list of T cell receptor beta chains from one sample in a study of blood T cell repertoires in COVID-19. This table comes from immunoSEQ multiplex PCR, and its TCRdb copy is limited to in-frame clones, with some not included. This sample has under 45,000 clones, with about 85% found just once. Sequencing used peripheral blood. These receptors were taken from a human donor in a cohort sampled during active COVID-19. CDR3s include the opening cysteine and the closing phenylalanine or tryptophan. The D gene is left open where the match is weak. The size of a clone is reported for some rows only, either as once, few or many, or as a class for expanded clones.

d_gene	v_gene	j_gene	abundance	CDR3aa	CDR3nt
NA	TRBV18	TRBJ1-2	NA	CASSPESGRSYGYTF	TGTGCCAGCTCACCAGAGTCGGGGAGGAGCTATGGCTACACCTTC
TRBD2	TRBV30	TRBJ2-3	NA	CAWTGGLTDTQYF	TGTGCCTGGACGGGGGGGTTGACAGATACGCAGTATTTT
TRBD1	TRBV27	TRBJ1-2	NA	CASSPTGTGADFYGYTF	TGTGCCAGCAGTCCCACCGGGACAGGGGCCGACTTCTATGGCTACACCTTC
TRBD1	TRBV5-4	TRBJ1-3	NA	CASSYRDRGNTIYF	TGTGCCAGCAGCTACCGGGACAGGGGAAACACCATATATTTT
TRBD1	TRBV10-3	TRBJ1-2	NA	CAISAQAGGDGYTF	TGTGCCATCAGTGCGCAAGCAGGGGGCGATGGCTACACCTTC
NA	TRBV6-2/TRBV6-3	TRBJ2-3	once	CASSWGVMGTDTQYF	TGTGCCAGCAGTTGGGGGGTTATGGGCACAGATACGCAGTATTTT
NA	TRBV7-8	TRBJ1-5	once	CASSREPGFAQHF	TGTGCCAGCAGTAGGGAGCCCGGATTTGCCCAGCATTTT
TRBD1	TRBV19	TRBJ1-4	NA	CASSTLGTVRGEKLFF	TGTGCCAGTAGTACACTCGGGACAGTCCGGGGTGAAAAACTGTTTTTT
NA	TRBV21-1	TRBJ2-1	NA	CASSNEEGSSYNEQFF	TGTGCCAGCAGCAATGAAGAGGGTAGCTCCTACAATGAGCAGTTCTTC
TRBD2	TRBV3-1/TRBV3-2	TRBJ2-5	NA	CAIAKRGVGETQYF	TGTGCCATCGCCAAGCGGGGGGTGGGAGAGACCCAGTACTTC
TRBD1	TRBV7-7	TRBJ2-1	NA	CASSSTWTTGGNEQFF	TGTGCTAGCAGCTCCACTTGGACGACAGGGGGAAATGAGCAGTTCTTC
TRBD1	TRBV30	TRBJ1-1	NA	CAWNPGQGKREAFF	TGTGCCTGGAATCCGGGACAGGGGAAGCGTGAAGCTTTCTTT
NA	TRBV6-2/TRBV6-3	TRBJ1-1	few	CASSSQAGTEAFF	TGTGCCAGCAGTTCCCAAGCGGGGACTGAAGCTTTCTTT
TRBD1	TRBV5-6	TRBJ2-5	NA	CASSLRDRGGNF	TGTGCCAGCAGCCTCCGAGACAGGGGCGGGAACTTC
TRBD1	TRBV10-3	TRBJ1-2	NA	CAISDSGTGSPQAYGYTF	TGTGCCATCAGTGATTCGGGGACAGGGAGCCCACAAGCCTATGGCTACACCTTC
NA	TRBV2	TRBJ2-1	NA	CASSAQTGRYNEQFF	TGTGCCAGCAGTGCCCAGACAGGGAGGTACAATGAGCAGTTCTTC
NA	TRBV21-1	TRBJ1-5	NA	CASSKCSRQGSQPQHF	TGTGCCAGCAGCAAATGCTCGAGACAGGGGTCTCAGCCCCAGCATTTT
NA	TRBV7-2	TRBJ1-4	NA	CASSPLLRENEKLFF	TGTGCCAGCAGCCCATTACTGCGCGAAAATGAAAAACTGTTTTTT
TRBD2	TRBV7-9	TRBJ2-5	NA	CASSLDSGGETQYF	TGTGCCAGCAGCTTAGATAGCGGGGGCGAGACCCAGTACTTC
NA	TRBV18	TRBJ1-1	NA	CASSPSTGGENTEAFF	TGTGCCAGCTCACCTTCGACCGGAGGGGAGAACACTGAAGCTTTCTTT
TRBD2	TRBV4-3	TRBJ2-1	NA	CASSPDAGTTPYNEQFF	TGCGCCAGCAGCCCTGATGCCGGGACTACCCCTTACAATGAGCAGTTCTTC
NA	TRBV7-2	TRBJ1-2	NA	CASSLWQGTPTYGYTF	TGTGCCAGCAGCTTATGGCAGGGGACGCCTACTTATGGCTACACCTTC
TRBD1	TRBV28	TRBJ2-7	NA	CASSLQQGFYEQYF	TGTGCCAGCAGTCTTCAACAGGGGTTCTACGAGCAGTACTTC
NA	TRBV5-4	TRBJ1-2	NA	CASSLDHSYGYTF	TGTGCCAGCAGCTTGGATCACAGCTATGGCTACACCTTC
TRBD1	TRBV7-9	TRBJ2-5	NA	CASSPDRAETQYF	TGTGCCAGCAGCCCAGACAGGGCGGAGACCCAGTACTTC
NA	TRBV10-3	TRBJ1-2	NA	CAISELKQGDGYTF	TGTGCCATCAGTGAGCTAAAGCAGGGCGATGGCTACACCTTC
NA	TRBV28	TRBJ1-6	NA	CASSLRGLNSPLHF	TGTGCCAGCAGTTTGCGGGGACTCAATTCACCCCTCCACTTT
TRBD1	TRBV28	TRBJ2-7	NA	CASNPSPRTGTYEQYF	TGTGCCAGCAACCCCTCTCCCCGGACAGGGACCTACGAGCAGTACTTC
TRBD1	TRBV27	TRBJ2-7	NA	CASSSAGQGVWEQYF	TGTGCCAGCAGTTCAGCGGGACAGGGAGTTTGGGAGCAGTACTTC
TRBD1	TRBV7-9	TRBJ2-7	NA	CASSLGQETFYEQYF	TGTGCCAGCAGCCTAGGACAGGAGACGTTCTACGAGCAGTACTTC
TRBD2	TRBV4-1	TRBJ2-7	NA	CASRQTSGGSPYEQYF	TGCGCCAGCAGGCAAACTAGCGGGGGGTCCCCCTACGAGCAGTACTTC
TRBD2	TRBV6-1	TRBJ2-1	few	CASSETRTSGGNEQFF	TGTGCCAGCAGTGAGACAAGGACTAGCGGGGGAAATGAGCAGTTCTTC
NA	TRBV18	TRBJ2-7	once	CASSPSSRSYEQYF	TGTGCCAGCTCACCGTCGTCGAGGTCCTACGAGCAGTACTTC
TRBD2	TRBV6-5	TRBJ2-1	NA	CASSTSGGPNEQFF	TGTGCCAGCAGTACTAGCGGGGGCCCCAATGAGCAGTTCTTC
TRBD2	TRBV4-3	TRBJ2-6	NA	CASSQGTSRPSGANVLTF	TGCGCCAGCAGCCAAGGGACTAGTCGACCCTCTGGGGCCAACGTCCTGACTTTC